Below, 21 T cell receptor beta chains from the same sample are listed, as sequenced in a study of T cell responses to AZD1222 COVID-19 vaccine. Assay used: immunoSEQ multiplex PCR; TCRdb lists only in-frame clones, some missing. The sample has approximately 81,000 clones; about nine tenths are singletons. Sequencing was performed on peripheral blood, taken on day 0 of MenACWY control vaccination. These receptor sequences come from an adult in good health.

This chain connects TRBV6-5 to TRBJ1-2; no firm D call. The CDR3 is made up of 14 amino acids. Per the germline V gene, CDR1 is MNHEY and CDR2 is SVGAGI. Trimming removed 6 bases at V and 8 bases at J, with 19 bases between. CDR3 nucleotides: TGTGCCAGCAGACTATCGGGCGCTGGAAAGGGCTACACCTTC. Amino acid sequence: CASRLSGAGKGYTF.

This chain joins TRBV19 and TRBJ1-4, with D possibly matching TRBD1 (5 bases). The CDR3 totals 14 residues. Between the trimmed V and J ends, which lost 7 bases and 3 bases, there was a span of 12 bases. Germline-derived CDR1 and CDR2 are LNHDA and SQIVND (reference sequence). CDR3 coding DNA: TGTGCCAGTACCCGGGACGCGCCTAATGAAAAACTGTTTTTT. As protein: CASTRDAPNEKLFF.

V and J are TRBV5-4 and TRBJ2-7; 12 nucleotides match TRBD2. Trimming cost V 0 bases and J 7 bases; bases outside gene matches: 5. The CDR3 extends over 15 amino acids. Germline-derived CDR1 and CDR2 are SGHNT and YYREEE (reference sequence). The CDR3 sequence is CASSLGLAGVQEQYF. CDR3 sequence (DNA): TGTGCCAGCAGCTTGGGACTAGCGGGGGTCCAGGAGCAGTACTTC.

J is TRBJ2-5 and V is TRBV2, with TRBD2 matching over 13 bases. CDR3 length: 17 residues. Germline loops: CDR1 SNHLY, CDR2 FYNNEI. The J segment lost 5 bases and the V segment lost 8 bases, leaving 14 bases of the junction unmatched. CDR3 bases: TGTGCCAGCGGGCGAACTAGCGGGAGGGCCGTCGGGGAGACCCAGTACTTC. This gives the protein CASGRTSGRAVGETQYF.

The genes are TRBV18 and TRBJ2-2; 8 bases are a match to TRBD2. The CDR3 consists of 17 residues. From germline, CDR1 is KGHSH and CDR2 LQKENI. V trimming: 0 bases; J trimming: 4 bases; junction bases outside the gene matches: 7. The DNA for the CDR3 is TGTGCCAGCTCACCACCGGGACTAGAGTTCGCCACCGGGGAGCTGTTTTTT. Its protein is CASSPPGLEFATGELFF.

This clone was seen once. V and J are TRBV7-2 and TRBJ2-1; no clear D. The CDR3 runs to 13 residues. Germline V gene lookup returns CDR1 SGHTA and CDR2 FQGNSA. V was shortened by 1 base and J by 8 bases, with 9 bases between the two germline ends. The CDR3 region is CASSLGGQDEQFF. DNA of the CDR3: TGTGCCAGCAGCTTAGGTGGCCAGGATGAGCAGTTCTTC.

V gene TRBV4-1 combines with J gene TRBJ1-6; D perhaps matches TRBD1 (5 bases). CDR1 MGHRA and CDR2 YSYEKL come from the germline V gene. CDR3 size: 14 residues. Deletions cut 10 bases from V and 3 bases from J, with 13 bases between. Here the CDR3 DNA reads TGCGCCACCAACCGGGACCTCTATAATTCACCCCTCCACTTT. Translating gives CATNRDLYNSPLHF.

The gene calls are TRBV6-1 and TRBJ1-6, with 9 bases that match TRBD1. Germline CDR1 is MNHNS and CDR2 is SASEGT. Losses at the gene ends were 1 base for V and 7 bases for J; bases not matched to a gene: 8. The CDR3 has 17 amino acids. CDR3 in amino acids: CASSEGYWTGANSPLHF. In DNA, the CDR3 is TGTGCCAGCAGTGAAGGTTACTGGACAGGGGCAAATTCACCCCTCCACTTT.

This clone was picked up one time. V is TRBV7-2 and J is TRBJ1-6; 7 nucleotides line up with TRBD1. The germline CDR1 and CDR2 sequences are SGHTA and FQGNSA. Germline trimming cut 8 bases from V and 3 bases from J; bases unmatched to any gene: 13. The CDR3 spans 17 residues. Written as DNA, the CDR3 is TGTGCCAGCTCAGGGGGTTGGGGGACCCACTATAATTCACCCCTCCACTTT. This gives the protein CASSGGWGTHYNSPLHF.

CDR3 region: CASRGGPNEKLFF. The CDR3 nucleotides read TGTGCCAGCAGGGGAGGGCCAAATGAAAAACTGTTTTTT. The chain uses TRBV6-5 and TRBJ1-4; no reliable D call. Per germline, CDR1 MNHEY and CDR2 SVGAGI. The CDR3 runs to 13 residues. V was clipped by 6 bases and J by 5 bases, with 10 bases between them.

The chain has TRBV19 and TRBJ1-1, with a weak D call TRBD1 (5 bases). The CDR3 contains 15 residues. Germline V gene data show CDR1 as LNHDA and CDR2 as SQIVND (reference sequence). Trimming left V 5 bases short and J 4 bases short, with 17 bases between. The CDR3 here is CASSLRQLAGTEAFF. The CDR3, as DNA: TGTGCCAGTAGTCTTCGACAGCTCGCGGGCACTGAAGCTTTCTTT.

The sample holds one count of this clone. The chain joins TRBV28 to TRBJ1-3; 7 bases map to TRBD1. The germline CDR1 and CDR2 sequences are MDHEN and SYDVKM. V lost 3 bases and J lost 0; bases outside the gene matches: 8. CDR3 length: 17 amino acids. The CDR3 here is CASSLSPGGLSGNTIYF. The CDR3 DNA follows: TGTGCCAGCAGTTTGAGTCCAGGGGGACTCTCTGGAAACACCATATATTTT.

The sample holds one count of this clone. The gene calls are TRBV6-5 and TRBJ2-1; the match to TRBD2 covers 9 bases. The V and J ends lost 6 bases and 8 bases, in that order; junction bases with no gene match: 11. The germline gives CDR1 MNHEY, CDR2 SVGAGI. The CDR3 sequence is 15 residues long. The CDR3: CASRAGASGMDEQFF. In DNA form, the CDR3 reads TGTGCCAGCAGGGCAGGGGCTAGCGGGATGGATGAGCAGTTCTTC.

This clone appeared a single time. The chain recombines TRBV7-9 with TRBJ2-7; TRBD2 might be the D (6 bases). Germline CDR1 and CDR2: SEHNR and FQNEAQ (reference sequence). V lost 0 bases and J lost 3, with 6 bases in between. CDR3 length equals 13 residues. Written as DNA, the CDR3 is TGTGCCAGCAGCTTAGCGGGAGGCTACGAGCAGTACTTC. Amino acid sequence: CASSLAGGYEQYF.

J is TRBJ1-1 and V is TRBV5-6, with TRBD1 matching over 9 bases. The V gene end was trimmed by 6 bases and the J gene end by 4 bases; junction bases not matched to a gene: 7. Germline CDR1 reads SGHDT; CDR2 reads YYEEEE. The CDR3 covers 14 residues. The CDR3 DNA sequence: TGTGCCAGCACCTGGGGGACAGGGTCCACTGAAGCTTTCTTT. It codes for CASTWGTGSTEAFF.

The sample holds a few counts of this clone. This rearrangement joins TRBV29-1 to TRBJ1-1; 8 bases match TRBD1. CDR3 length: 13 amino acids. Germline loops: CDR1 SQVTM, CDR2 ANQGSEA. V lost 6 bases to trimming and J lost 1 base; unmatched junction nucleotides: 4. CDR3 loop: CSVKGQENTEAFF. The CDR3 DNA reads TGCAGCGTGAAGGGACAGGAGAACACTGAAGCTTTCTTT.

The CDR3 DNA reads as TGTGCCAGCAGTCTGGACGCTTCCGGCACTGAAGCTTTCTTT. Its protein is CASSLDASGTEAFF. The chain combines TRBV27 with TRBJ1-1; D is unresolved. The CDR3 totals 14 residues. The V end was cut by 5 bases, the J end by 4 bases, with 14 bases between. Germline V gene lookup returns CDR1 MNHEY and CDR2 SMNVEV (reference sequence).

The chain employs TRBV2 and TRBJ1-4; D remains unclear. Per the germline V gene, CDR1 is SNHLY and CDR2 is FYNNEI. V lost 8 bases and J lost 4, with 11 bases in between. CDR3 size: 13 residues. The DNA of the CDR3 is TGTGCCAGCCGGACCGACAATAATGAAAAACTGTTTTTT. This encodes CASRTDNNEKLFF.

This clone has only one observation. The rearrangement joins TRBV7-9 to TRBJ1-3; D is uncertain. The ends were cut back, 5 bases at V and 3 bases at J, with 17 bases in the middle. Germline CDR1 reads SEHNR; CDR2 reads FQNEAQ (reference sequence). This CDR3 contains 16 residues. The chain's CDR3 is CASSRGGSLGGNTIYF. CDR3 bases: TGTGCCAGCAGCCGCGGCGGGAGCTTGGGTGGAAACACCATATATTTT.

This clone was seen only a few times. The rearrangement uses TRBV10-2 and TRBJ1-5; no reliable D call. The germline V gene has CDR1 WSHSY and CDR2 SAAADI. The CDR3 has 12 amino acids. Trimming removed 3 bases from V and 9 bases from J, with 9 bases in between. The CDR3 coding sequence is TGCGCCAGCAGTGAACCCTGGAGGCCCCAGCATTTT. Its protein is CASSEPWRPQHF.

This clone was seen just once. CDR3 in amino acids: CASSPGRMYEQYF. The CDR3 coding sequence is TGTGCCAGCAGCCCGGGACGGATGTACGAGCAGTACTTC. The chain carries TRBV6-2 or TRBV6-3 and TRBJ2-7; the D gene could be TRBD1 or TRBD2 (5 bases each). The CDR3 totals 13 residues. Trimming took 6 bases from V and 4 from J, leaving 13 bases between them. Per the germline V gene, CDR1 is MNHEY and CDR2 is SVGEGT.